The rows below give T cell receptor beta chains drawn from one sample of a study of cytomegalovirus exposure and HLA in healthy donors. Here immunoSEQ multiplex PCR was the method, and the copy in TCRdb shows in-frame clones only, minus some. The data contain some 200,000 clones, roughly 73% of them singletons. Specimen: PBMCs. Receptor source: a woman younger than 45 in good health and CMV-seronegative. Each CDR3 is given with its conserved first and last residue. D genes are given only for firm matches. For some rows the clone size is stated as once, few or many, or as a class when expanded; others skip it.

j_call clone_size v_call d_call cdr3_length cdr3_nt cdr3_aa
TRBJ1-1 once TRBV19 NA 16 TGTGCCAGTAGTATACAGGGGATCGGGATGAACACTGAAGCTTTCTTT CASSIQGIGMNTEAFF
TRBJ1-1 few TRBV5-6 NA 13 TGTGCCAGCAGCCCCGTAGGAGGGACTGAAGCTTTCTTT CASSPVGGTEAFF
TRBJ2-7 NA TRBV10-1 TRBD1 15 TGCGCCAGCAGTGTGGACAGGGCCAGCTTCTACGAGCAGTACTTC CASSVDRASFYEQYF
TRBJ2-4 once TRBV5-6 NA 14 TGTGCCAGCAGCTTGCGGGGGGCGGGAAACATTCAGTACTTC CASSLRGAGNIQYF
TRBJ2-3 NA TRBV18 NA 16 TGTGCCAGCTCACCGGCGATGGGGGGTCTCACAGATACGCAGTATTTT CASSPAMGGLTDTQYF
TRBJ2-3 NA TRBV27 TRBD1 14 TGTGCCAGCACTTATGACAGGGGCACAGATACGCAGTATTTT CASTYDRGTDTQYF
TRBJ2-4 few TRBV15 NA 15 TGTGCCACCAGACATACACAGCTCAACAAAAACATTCAGTACTTC CATRHTQLNKNIQYF
TRBJ1-5 NA TRBV2 TRBD1 14 TGTGCCAGCAGAGCCCGACAGGGGAATCAGCCCCAGCATTTT CASRARQGNQPQHF
TRBJ2-3 NA TRBV30 TRBD2 15 TGTGCCTGGAGTCCGACTAGCGGGAGGCCAGATACGCAGTATTTT CAWSPTSGRPDTQYF
TRBJ2-5 NA TRBV7-7 NA 14 TGTGCCAGCAGCTTAGACAGACGCCAAGAGACCCAGTACTTC CASSLDRRQETQYF
TRBJ2-3 NA TRBV4-1 NA 14 TGCGCCAGCAGCCAATCCATTACTACAGATACGCAGTATTTT CASSQSITTDTQYF
TRBJ2-7 NA TRBV5-4 TRBD2 14 TGTGCCAGCAGCACAGGGACTAGCAGTGGCGAGCAGTACTTC CASSTGTSSGEQYF
TRBJ2-7 NA TRBV5-1 TRBD1 17 TGCGCCAGCAGCACAAGGGTTAGGGACAGGGCAGTTTACGAGCAGTACTTC CASSTRVRDRAVYEQYF
TRBJ1-1 NA TRBV18 NA 12 TGTGCCAGCTCACCACAGGGGACTGAAGCTTTCTTT CASSPQGTEAFF
TRBJ1-3 NA TRBV7-9 NA 14 TGTGCCAGCAGCCCGGTTGACATGGGAAACACCATATATTTT CASSPVDMGNTIYF
TRBJ2-7 NA TRBV5-1 TRBD1 16 TGCGCCAGCAGCTTAGGAGCGGGACAGGGGGCCTACGAGCAGTACTTC CASSLGAGQGAYEQYF
TRBJ2-2 NA TRBV5-1 NA 15 TGCGCCAGCAGTCCATCCTCTAGGCGGACCGGGGAGCTGTTTTTT CASSPSSRRTGELFF
TRBJ2-5 NA TRBV5-1 TRBD2 16 TGCGCCAGCAGCATAGGACTAGCGGGAGTGGGAGAGACCCAGTACTTC CASSIGLAGVGETQYF
TRBJ2-5 NA TRBV7-6 NA 15 TGTGCCAGCACCCCTACCTGGGCCGCAGGAGAGACCCAGTACTTC CASTPTWAAGETQYF
TRBJ2-7 NA TRBV7-8 TRBD1 15 TGTGCCAGCAGCCTCCGGACAGGCGCAACCTACGAGCAGTACTTC CASSLRTGATYEQYF
TRBJ2-3 NA TRBV6-1 TRBD2 14 TGTGCCAGCAGTGGGGGACTAGGGGCAGATACGCAGTATTTT CASSGGLGADTQYF
TRBJ1-3 NA TRBV18 TRBD1 17 TGTGCCAGCTCACCGTTCGGGCAGGGGGCAGCGAGAAACACCATATATTTT CASSPFGQGAARNTIYF
TRBJ2-1 NA TRBV5-6 TRBD2 14 TGTGCCAGCAGCTTTGGACTAGCGGGAGTCGAGCAGTTCTTC CASSFGLAGVEQFF
TRBJ2-2 NA TRBV5-1 NA 15 TGCGCCAGCAGCTTGAGTCAGTCGAACACCGGGGAGCTGTTTTTT CASSLSQSNTGELFF
TRBJ2-5 NA TRBV29-1 TRBD1 13 TGCAGCGTTGGACAGGGGATAATGGGGACCCAGTACTTC CSVGQGIMGTQYF
TRBJ2-5 NA TRBV30 TRBD2 13 TGTGCCTGGAGTGGCGGGAGAGGGGAGACCCAGTACTTC CAWSGGRGETQYF
TRBJ1-3 once TRBV18 NA 18 TGTGCCAGCTCACCACGACCCCCGGGCGGAGGCTCTGGAAACACCATATATTTT CASSPRPPGGGSGNTIYF
TRBJ2-2 few TRBV5-4 TRBD2 16 TGTGCCAGCAGCGGCTCTAGCGGGGGAGCCGCCCGGGAGCTGTTTTTT CASSGSSGGAARELFF
TRBJ1-4 NA TRBV6-5 NA 14 TGTGCCAGCAGCCCTTCCCCCAGTAATGAAAAACTGTTTTTT CASSPSPSNEKLFF
TRBJ1-1 NA TRBV7-9 TRBD1 16 TGTGCCAGCAGCCAGAGACTGGACAGGGTAGGGACTGAAGCTTTCTTT CASSQRLDRVGTEAFF
TRBJ1-2 NA TRBV5-4 TRBD1 16 TGTGCCAGCAGCTTTTCCGCTCGGGACAGCCACGGGGGCTACACCTTC CASSFSARDSHGGYTF
TRBJ1-2 NA TRBV30 TRBD1 13 TGTGCCTGGAGTGTACAGGGGGCAGCTGGCTACACCTTC CAWSVQGAAGYTF
TRBJ1-1 NA TRBV18 NA 14 TGTGCCAGCTCACCATACGGTAAGGAGACTGAAGCTTTCTTT CASSPYGKETEAFF
TRBJ1-6 NA TRBV4-1 NA 15 TGCGCCAGCAGCCATTATACACAGGGCAATTCACCCCTCCACTTT CASSHYTQGNSPLHF
TRBJ2-7 NA TRBV11-2 TRBD1 13 TGTGCCAGCAGCCAGGGACAGGGGAGCGAGCAGTACTTC CASSQGQGSEQYF
TRBJ2-2 NA TRBV4-1 TRBD1 18 TGCGCCAGCAGCCAAGACAGGGGACAGGGAGAGTTCACCGGGGAGCTGTTTTTT CASSQDRGQGEFTGELFF
TRBJ1-2 NA TRBV5-5 NA 13 TGTGCCAGCAGGCCCGGGGGGGGGAATGGCTACACCTTC CASRPGGGNGYTF
TRBJ2-7 NA TRBV19 NA 14 TGTGCCAGTAGTCCCGAGTTCGGTACCTACGAGCAGTACTTC CASSPEFGTYEQYF
TRBJ2-7 NA TRBV5-1 TRBD2 15 TGCGCCAGCAGCCGGACTAGCGGGCGGCGTTACGAGCAGTACTTC CASSRTSGRRYEQYF
TRBJ1-2 NA TRBV2 NA 11 TGTGCCAGCCCGGTTAACTATGGCTACACCTTC CASPVNYGYTF
TRBJ2-7 NA TRBV7-9 TRBD1 15 TGTGCCAGCAGCTTTGAGGGGACAGGGCCCTACGAGCAGTACTTC CASSFEGTGPYEQYF
TRBJ1-5 NA TRBV4-1 NA 15 TGCGCCAGCAGCCAAGATTCTAGGCAGGGTCAGCCCCAGCATTTT CASSQDSRQGQPQHF
TRBJ2-3 NA TRBV4-2 TRBD2 18 TGTGCCAGCAGCCAAGATAGGTTAGCGGGGGGGCTTACAGATACGCAGTATTTT CASSQDRLAGGLTDTQYF
TRBJ2-5 NA TRBV5-1 TRBD1 13 TGCGCCAGCACCCTACAGGGGGACGAGACCCAGTACTTC CASTLQGDETQYF
TRBJ1-1 NA TRBV5-5 NA 17 TGTGCCAGCAGCTTGTTCCACAGGGCCCTCATGAACACTGAAGCTTTCTTT CASSLFHRALMNTEAFF
TRBJ2-2 few TRBV6-5 TRBD1 14 TGTGCCAGCAAGGGGGACAGGGCGGACGGGGAGCTGTTTTTT CASKGDRADGELFF
TRBJ2-7 NA TRBV9 TRBD2 16 TGTGCCAGCAGCGTAGATGCTAGCGGGACTCCCTACGAGCAGTACTTC CASSVDASGTPYEQYF
TRBJ2-1 NA TRBV5-8 NA 15 TGTGCCAGCAGCTTGGCGTGGGAGCAAGAGAATGAGCAGTTCTTC CASSLAWEQENEQFF
TRBJ2-5 NA TRBV19 NA 15 TGTGCCAGTAGTATAGGGTGGCCTAGGGGAGAGACCCAGTACTTC CASSIGWPRGETQYF
TRBJ1-2 NA TRBV6-1 TRBD1 14 TGTGCCAGCAACAAGGGGGGACAGGGGGCTGGCTACACCTTC CASNKGGQGAGYTF
TRBJ2-3 NA TRBV5-4 TRBD1 13 TGTGCCAGCAGCTACCAGGGGGCAGATACGCAGTATTTT CASSYQGADTQYF
TRBJ1-2 NA TRBV7-9 NA 13 TGTGCCAGCAGGACATCCGAGACAGACGGCTACACCTTC CASRTSETDGYTF
TRBJ2-6 NA TRBV9 NA 17 TGTGCCAGCAGCTCCCCAGGGGACCTGGCTGGGGCCAACGTCCTGACTTTC CASSSPGDLAGANVLTF
TRBJ1-3 NA TRBV18 NA 17 TGTGCCAGCTCACCCCTCAAGCCGCCAAAGTCTGGAAACACCATATATTTT CASSPLKPPKSGNTIYF
TRBJ1-6 NA TRBV5-4 NA 16 TGTGCCAGCAGCCTGGACAGTGATCCATCGGATTCACCCCTCCACTTT CASSLDSDPSDSPLHF
TRBJ2-5 NA TRBV28 TRBD2 17 TGTGCCAGCAGTTCCCCCTGGGGGCGGGAGGAGAGGGAGACCCAGTACTTC CASSSPWGREERETQYF